This T cell receptor beta chain was profiled in a study of shared clonotypes between healthy human individuals (dated by TCRdb to about 2020). Background on the whole study: A couple of women and a few men aged 18 to 49 years were included in the cohort. For each donor, CD4 naive and CD4 memory were each given three plates, CD8 naive was given two plates, and CD8 memory was given one plate. To estimate repertoire size and how much clonotype sharing occurs between individuals, the study deeply sequenced the blood TCR repertoires of about 5 healthy adults. Libraries were prepared and TCR repertoires were sequenced by different laboratories using diverse techniques, in order to increase sequencing depth and limit assay-specific biases. Each donor's leukapheresis produced roughly between roughly 0.85 and 10 billion PBMCs.

Overall study results and their limits: Even with the large sequencing depth, rarefaction of the sorted-subset datasets indicated that sequencing was incomplete. Pairwise subsampling led to the expectation that sequencing depth would affect the degree of clonotype sharing among donors. The genetic and exposure-history diversity represented was limited by the small number of donors. Sampling was restricted to blood, and TCR repertoires in tissues likely differ from the TCR repertoires found in blood. Approximately 5% of naive CD4, 3.5% of naive CD8, about 2.5% of memory CD4, and about 0.4% of memory CD8 clonotypes were shared across four donors. Estimated clonotype richness was generally larger for naive than for memory subsets. Compared with non-shared clonotypes, clonotypes shared by all four sorted-subset donors had higher generation probabilities.

Donors were healthy HIV-negative adults with no recently reported acute infections or vaccinations. Only Caucasian adults living in Nashville, Tennessee, USA were represented among the donors. CD4+ T cells were enriched by magnetic negative selection, after which naive cells were positively selected on CD45RA and the negative fraction was taken as the memory subset. Blood was collected by leukapheresis, and PBMCs were isolated by Ficoll-Histopaque density gradient centrifugation and then cryopreserved in liquid nitrogen vapor phase. Analytical flow cytometry was used to check the purity and quantity of each magnetically sorted T cell population. Genomic DNA was isolated from every sorted fraction and measured by UV absorbance on a Nanodrop 2000c. The CDR3 runs 17 residues from the cysteine to the phenylalanine. Of the read, only the CDR3 DNA is kept; its 51 bases are in frame from base 1. The germline V gene sets CDR1 to SGHTA and CDR2 to FQGTGA. The germline V end is reduced by 3 bases and the J end by 3 bases; junction bases left unmatched: 12.

Concerning this clone itself: Its antigen is currently not known. Qualities for individual bases were not recorded, and no much larger clone is one base off.

Using the deep immunoSEQ assay, multiplex PCR amplified TCR CDR3 regions from genomic DNA. Extracted genomic DNA from each cell subset was spread evenly across all wells of several immunoSEQ 96-well plates, with each plate serving as a replicate. For sorted subsets, each replicate PCR was loaded with 200 ng genomic DNA, equivalent to approximately 33,000 T cell genomes. The purified libraries were quantified using a Qubit 3.0 fluorometer, sized with a Bioanalyzer 2100, and then quantified again using the KAPA Library Quantification kit. A separate single-read 150-cycle Illumina NextSeq 550 flow cell was used to sequence each immunoSEQ 96-well plate. Processing in the source paper ran as follows. Because the immunoSEQ output held only junctional sequences and lacked quality scores, the filtering could not match the filtering applied to full-length reads. To assign V/J genes and CDR3, sequences were annotated using PyIR, a Python wrapper for IgBLAST v1.9, with IMGT germline references. Reads were filtered out if the reads had weak V/J assignments (E-value above 1e-6), no CDR3, stop codons, out-of-frame junctions, or ambiguous translated residues. V3J clonotypes were defined as sequences sharing the same inferred V gene, J gene, and CDR3 amino acid sequence. To compute the percentage overlap between repertoires, the number of shared unique clonotypes was divided by the size of the smaller repertoire. Three approaches were used to assess repertoire richness: RTK rarefaction, the Chao1 estimator, and Recon v2.1 estimates of unobserved clonotypes. OLGA was used to compute generation probabilities for all TCRbeta clonotypes that the gDNA method yielded from a handful of donors. TCRdb retrieved this table from immuneACCESS and kept in-frame rearrangements only. Not all clones are present; in checked studies, unresolved V genes account for under half, and no reason is known for the remainder. The DNA gave D and trimming, while V, J and clone size come from that table. Within this sample are some 1,100,000 clones, with approximately 80% of them counted one time only. 0.4% to 0.55% of the sample lies in the top ten.

The sample was memory CD4+ T cells from PBMCs. Read against the paper, the sample's cell subset or site label means: CD45RA-negative fraction. The rearranged segments are TRBV7-3 and TRBJ2-3, with 7 bases in between that match TRBD2. This clonotype originated in a man between 18 and 35 years old in good health. Some clones in this sample may be carry-over from other donors' samples. The DNA sequence is as follows: TGTGCCAGCAGCTTTGATCAGGGCGGGAGTGGAACAGATACGCAGTATTTT. Its protein reads: CASSFDQGGSGTDTQYF.